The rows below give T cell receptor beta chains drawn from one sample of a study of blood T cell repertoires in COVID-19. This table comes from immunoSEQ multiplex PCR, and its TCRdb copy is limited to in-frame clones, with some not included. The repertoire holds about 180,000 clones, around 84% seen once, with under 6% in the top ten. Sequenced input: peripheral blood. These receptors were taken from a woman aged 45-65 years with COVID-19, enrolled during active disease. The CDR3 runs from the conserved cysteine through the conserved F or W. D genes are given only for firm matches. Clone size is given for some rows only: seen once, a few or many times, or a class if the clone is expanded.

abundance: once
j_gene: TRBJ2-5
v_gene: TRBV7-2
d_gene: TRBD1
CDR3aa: CASSHGAGGISKETQYF
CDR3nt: TGTGCCAGCAGCCATGGGGCAGGGGGAATTAGTAAGGAGACCCAGTACTTC

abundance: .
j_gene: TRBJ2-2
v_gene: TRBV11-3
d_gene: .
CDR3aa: CASSSGYTGELFF
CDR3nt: TGTGCCAGCAGCTCAGGGTATACCGGGGAGCTGTTTTTT

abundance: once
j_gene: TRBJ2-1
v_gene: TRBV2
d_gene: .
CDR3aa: CASSIRHGPSSYNEQFF
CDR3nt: TGTGCCAGCAGTATTCGACACGGCCCAAGCTCCTACAATGAGCAGTTCTTC

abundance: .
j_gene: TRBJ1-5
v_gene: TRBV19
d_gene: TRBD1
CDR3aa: CASQTGVAQPQHF
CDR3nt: TGTGCCAGCCAGACAGGGGTAGCTCAGCCCCAGCATTTT

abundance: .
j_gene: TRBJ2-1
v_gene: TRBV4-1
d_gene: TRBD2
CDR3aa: CASSQGTSGVVYNEQFF
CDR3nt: TGCGCCAGCAGCCAGGGGACTAGCGGGGTAGTATACAATGAGCAGTTCTTC

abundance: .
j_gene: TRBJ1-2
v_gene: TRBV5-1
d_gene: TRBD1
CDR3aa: CASSPAGTARYGYTF
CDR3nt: TGCGCCAGCAGCCCGGCGGGGACAGCGAGATATGGCTACACCTTC

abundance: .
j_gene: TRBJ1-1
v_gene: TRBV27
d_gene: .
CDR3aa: CASSWGTTGEAFF
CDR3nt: TGTGCCAGCAGTTGGGGGACAACAGGGGAAGCTTTCTTT

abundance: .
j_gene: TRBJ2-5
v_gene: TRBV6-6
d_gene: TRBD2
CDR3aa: CASSSPIAGQETQYF
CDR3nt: TGTGCCAGCAGTTCCCCGATAGCGGGGCAGGAGACCCAGTACTTC

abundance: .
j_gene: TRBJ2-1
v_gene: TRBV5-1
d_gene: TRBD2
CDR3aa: CASSFIPAGGPGSYNEQFF
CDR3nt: TGCGCCAGCAGCTTCATCCCAGCGGGGGGTCCCGGCTCCTACAATGAGCAGTTCTTC

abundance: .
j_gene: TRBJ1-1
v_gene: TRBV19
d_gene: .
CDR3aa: CASKFQGLDTEAFF
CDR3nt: TGTGCCAGTAAATTCCAGGGGTTGGACACTGAAGCTTTCTTT

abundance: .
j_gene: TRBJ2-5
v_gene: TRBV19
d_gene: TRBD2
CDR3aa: CASSIRLAGGKTQYF
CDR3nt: TGTGCCAGTAGTATAAGGCTAGCGGGGGGGAAGACCCAGTACTTC

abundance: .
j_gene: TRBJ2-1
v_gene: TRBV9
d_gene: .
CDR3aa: CASSADPTSTYEQFF
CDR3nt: TGTGCCAGCAGCGCCGACCCGACTAGTACCTATGAGCAGTTCTTC

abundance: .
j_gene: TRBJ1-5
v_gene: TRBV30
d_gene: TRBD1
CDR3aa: CAWSQGAGNQPQHF
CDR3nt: TGTGCCTGGAGCCAGGGGGCGGGCAATCAGCCCCAGCATTTT

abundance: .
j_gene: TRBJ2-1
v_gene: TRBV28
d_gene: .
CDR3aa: CASLTSPPQGDEQFF
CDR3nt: TGTGCCAGCTTGACAAGCCCTCCCCAGGGCGATGAGCAGTTCTTC

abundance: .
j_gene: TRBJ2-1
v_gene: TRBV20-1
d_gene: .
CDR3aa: CSAWDTPEQFF
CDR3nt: TGCAGTGCGTGGGACACCCCTGAGCAGTTCTTC

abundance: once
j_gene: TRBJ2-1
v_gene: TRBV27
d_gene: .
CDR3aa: CASSQTGGSLEQFF
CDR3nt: TGTGCCAGCAGTCAAACCGGGGGTTCCCTTGAGCAGTTCTTC

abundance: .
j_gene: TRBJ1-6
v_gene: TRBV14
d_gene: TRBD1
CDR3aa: CASSQGWTGYNSPLHF
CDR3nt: TGTGCCAGCAGCCAAGGGTGGACAGGGTATAATTCACCCCTCCACTTT

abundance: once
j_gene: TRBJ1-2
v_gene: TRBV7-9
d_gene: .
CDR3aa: CASSPSGGGNYGYTF
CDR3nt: TGTGCCAGCAGCCCCTCCGGGGGGGGGAACTATGGCTACACCTTC

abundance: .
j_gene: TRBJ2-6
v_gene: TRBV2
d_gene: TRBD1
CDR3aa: CASSEFRTGMSGANVLTF
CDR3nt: TGTGCCAGCAGTGAATTCCGGACAGGGATGTCTGGGGCCAACGTCCTGACTTTC

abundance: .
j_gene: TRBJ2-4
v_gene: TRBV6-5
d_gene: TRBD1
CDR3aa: CASRTGTGGGIQYF
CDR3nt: TGTGCCAGCAGAACCGGGACAGGGGGAGGCATTCAGTACTTC

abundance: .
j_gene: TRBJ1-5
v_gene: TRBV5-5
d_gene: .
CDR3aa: CASSPDTTNTQHF
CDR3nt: TGTGCCAGCAGCCCAGACACGACGAATACCCAGCATTTT

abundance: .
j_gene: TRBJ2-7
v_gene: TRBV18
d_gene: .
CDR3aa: CASSPTAYEQYF
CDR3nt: TGTGCCAGCTCACCAACAGCCTACGAGCAGTACTTC

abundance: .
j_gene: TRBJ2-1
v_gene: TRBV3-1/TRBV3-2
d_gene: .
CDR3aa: CASSLSRSYNEQFF
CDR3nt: TGTGCCAGCAGCCTCTCCCGGTCCTACAATGAGCAGTTCTTC

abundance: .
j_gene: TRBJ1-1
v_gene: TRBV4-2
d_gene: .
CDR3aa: CASSQPHQGIEAFF
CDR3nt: TGTGCCAGCAGCCAACCACATCAGGGAATTGAAGCTTTCTTT

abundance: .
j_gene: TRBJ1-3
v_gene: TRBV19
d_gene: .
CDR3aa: CASIGHLSGNTIYF
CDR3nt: TGTGCCAGTATTGGACACCTCTCTGGAAACACCATATATTTT

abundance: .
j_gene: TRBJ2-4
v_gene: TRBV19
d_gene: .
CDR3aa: CASTDDSQGTKNIQYF
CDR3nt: TGTGCCAGTACCGACGATTCGCAGGGAACCAAAAACATTCAGTACTTC

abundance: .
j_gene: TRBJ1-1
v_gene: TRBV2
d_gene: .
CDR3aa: CASSVLRETEAFF
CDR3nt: TGTGCCAGCAGTGTCCTACGAGAGACTGAAGCTTTCTTT

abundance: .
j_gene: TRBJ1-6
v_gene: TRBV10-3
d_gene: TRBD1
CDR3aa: CATRDSNNSPLHF
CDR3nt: TGTGCCACAAGGGACAGTAATAATTCACCCCTCCACTTT

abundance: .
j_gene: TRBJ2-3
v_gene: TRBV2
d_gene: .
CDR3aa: CASMRGPDTQYF
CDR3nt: TGTGCCAGCATGCGGGGCCCAGATACGCAGTATTTT

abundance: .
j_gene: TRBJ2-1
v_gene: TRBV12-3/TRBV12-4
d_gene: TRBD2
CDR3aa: CASRASGVSEQFF
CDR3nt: TGTGCCAGCAGGGCTAGCGGGGTGAGTGAGCAGTTCTTC

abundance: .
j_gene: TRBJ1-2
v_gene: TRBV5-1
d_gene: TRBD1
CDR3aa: CASSLALAGGGADYGYTF
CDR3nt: TGCGCCAGCAGCTTGGCCCTAGCAGGGGGCGGTGCGGACTATGGCTACACCTTC

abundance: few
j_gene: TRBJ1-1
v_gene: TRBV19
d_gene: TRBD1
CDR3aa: CASSIGWQGENTEAFF
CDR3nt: TGTGCCAGTAGTATCGGATGGCAGGGGGAGAACACTGAAGCTTTCTTT

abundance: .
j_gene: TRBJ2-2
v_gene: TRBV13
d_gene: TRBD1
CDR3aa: CASSSGTGPYGELFF
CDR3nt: TGTGCCAGCAGCTCCGGGACAGGGCCCTACGGGGAGCTGTTTTTT

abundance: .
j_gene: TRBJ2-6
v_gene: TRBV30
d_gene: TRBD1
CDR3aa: CAWGTAGANVLTF
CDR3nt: TGTGCCTGGGGGACAGCTGGGGCCAACGTCCTGACTTTC

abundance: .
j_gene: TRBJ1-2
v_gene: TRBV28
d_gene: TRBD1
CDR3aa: CASSLTGGALGGYTF
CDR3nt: TGTGCCAGCAGTTTAACAGGGGGGGCATTAGGAGGCTACACCTTC

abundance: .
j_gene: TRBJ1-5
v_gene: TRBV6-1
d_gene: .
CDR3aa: CASSFGFYSNQPQHF
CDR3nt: TGTGCCAGCAGTTTCGGTTTTTATAGCAATCAGCCCCAGCATTTT

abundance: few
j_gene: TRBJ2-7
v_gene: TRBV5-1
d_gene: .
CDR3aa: CASSLMDGGQWGREQYF
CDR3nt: TGCGCCAGCAGCTTGATGGACGGGGGACAGTGGGGCCGCGAGCAGTACTTC

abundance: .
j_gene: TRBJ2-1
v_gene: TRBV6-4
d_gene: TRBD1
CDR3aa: CASSDSGTGESEQFF
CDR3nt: TGTGCCAGCAGTGACTCAGGGACAGGGGAGTCTGAGCAGTTCTTC

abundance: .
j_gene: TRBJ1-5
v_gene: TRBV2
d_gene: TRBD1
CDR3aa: CASSGQGGNQPQHF
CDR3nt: TGTGCCAGCAGCGGACAGGGAGGCAATCAGCCCCAGCATTTT

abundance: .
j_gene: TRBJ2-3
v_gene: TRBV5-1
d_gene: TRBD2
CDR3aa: CASSSASGLGTDTQYF
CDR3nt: TGCGCCAGCAGCTCCGCCTCGGGACTAGGGACAGATACGCAGTATTTT

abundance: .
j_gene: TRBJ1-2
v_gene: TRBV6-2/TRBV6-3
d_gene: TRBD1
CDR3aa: CASSYSGQGVLGYTF
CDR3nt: TGTGCCAGCAGTTACTCGGGACAGGGCGTTCTTGGCTACACCTTC

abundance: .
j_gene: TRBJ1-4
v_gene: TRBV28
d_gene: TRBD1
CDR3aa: CASRKPGQGSTEKLFF
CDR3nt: TGTGCCAGCAGGAAGCCGGGACAGGGGAGTACTGAAAAACTGTTTTTT

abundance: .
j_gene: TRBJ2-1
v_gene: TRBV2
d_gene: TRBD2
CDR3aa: CASSEAASGGAKGFF
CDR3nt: TGTGCCAGCAGTGAAGCGGCTAGCGGGGGGGCTAAGGGTTTCTTC

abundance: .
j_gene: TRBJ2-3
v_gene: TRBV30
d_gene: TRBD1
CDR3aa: CAWTRQGADTQYF
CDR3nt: TGTGCCTGGACCCGACAGGGGGCAGATACGCAGTATTTT

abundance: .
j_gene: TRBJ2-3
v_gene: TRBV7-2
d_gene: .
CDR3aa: CASSFRGGSPSTDTQYF
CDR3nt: TGTGCCAGCAGCTTTAGGGGGGGCTCCCCTAGCACAGATACGCAGTATTTT

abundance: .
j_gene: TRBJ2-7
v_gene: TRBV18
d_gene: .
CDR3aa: CASSPPGGAYEQYF
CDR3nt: TGTGCCAGCTCACCGCCCGGGGGAGCCTACGAGCAGTACTTC

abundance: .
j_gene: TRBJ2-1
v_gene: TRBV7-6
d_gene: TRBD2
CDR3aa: CASSSSGGDEQFF
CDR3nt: TGTGCCAGCAGCTCCAGCGGGGGGGATGAGCAGTTCTTC

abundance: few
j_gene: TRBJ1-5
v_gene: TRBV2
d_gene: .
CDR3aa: CASRHTRNQPQHF
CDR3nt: TGTGCCAGCAGACACACAAGAAATCAGCCCCAGCATTTT

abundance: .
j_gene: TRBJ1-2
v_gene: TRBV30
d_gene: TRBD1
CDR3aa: CAWQQGGRGYTF
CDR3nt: TGTGCCTGGCAACAGGGGGGAAGGGGCTACACCTTC

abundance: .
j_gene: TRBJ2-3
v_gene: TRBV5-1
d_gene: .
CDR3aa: CASSVQTVSDTQYF
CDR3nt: TGCGCCAGCAGCGTTCAAACGGTTTCAGATACGCAGTATTTT